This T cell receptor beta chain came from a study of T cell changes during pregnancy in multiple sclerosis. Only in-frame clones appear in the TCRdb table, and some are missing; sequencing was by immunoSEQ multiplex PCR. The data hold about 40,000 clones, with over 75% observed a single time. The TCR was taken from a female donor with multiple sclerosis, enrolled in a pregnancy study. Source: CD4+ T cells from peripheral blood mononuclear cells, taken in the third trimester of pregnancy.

CDR3 protein: CASSFDRAREQYF. The CDR3, as DNA: TGCGCCAGCAGCTTCGACAGGGCGCGGGAGCAGTACTTC. V gene TRBV5-1 combines with J gene TRBJ2-7, with 7 bases matching TRBD1. Germline loops: CDR1 SGHRS, CDR2 YFSETQ. J gave up 7 bases and V 2 bases, and 6 bases lay outside the gene matches. This CDR3 region has 13 residues.